This T cell receptor beta chain comes out of a study of shared clonotypes between healthy human individuals. Overall study: Three CD4 naive, three CD4 memory, two CD8 naive and one CD8 memory plate were used per donor.

CD8 cells classed as naive were CD45RO-negative and positively selected for CCR7, excluding terminally differentiated effector memory CD45RA+ cells. Samples underwent the assay at deep level. Sequencing was performed with immunoSEQ multiplex PCR; in TCRdb, only in-frame clones are kept and a portion is missing. The table lists over 2,000,000 clones, around 93% of them singletons. The CDR3 consists of 16 residues. Germline V CDR1 and CDR2: MNHEY, SMNVEV (reference sequence). Deletions cut 3 bases from V and 3 bases from J, with 18 bases between. The sequence was obtained from a man aged 18-30 years in good health. Some clones in this sample may be carry-over from other donors' samples. The specimen was naive CD8+ T cells from PBMCs. The chain carries TRBV27 and TRBJ2-7; D remains unclear. This CDR3 reads CASSLSWYPTYYEQYF. In nucleotides, the CDR3 is TGTGCCAGCAGTTTGAGTTGGTACCCCACGTACTACGAGCAGTACTTC.